The subject of this entry is one T cell receptor (beta chain). The V and J ends lost 3 bases and 7 bases, in that order; junction bases with no gene match: 8. CDR1 is GTSNPN and CDR2 is SVGIG in the germline V gene (reference sequence). The CDR3 runs to 14 residues. MiXCR was run by TCRdb on the reads, yielding one entry per CDR3 protein. The repertoire includes about 360,000 distinct CDR3 sequences, 15% to 20% of them detected once, and 7.5% to 9.5% sits in the top ten. The data stem from a study of T cell repertoires in cytomegalovirus infection. The sequence was obtained from a human donor in good health (CMV status not recorded). Some clones in this sample may be carry-over from other donors' samples. The chain is built from TRBV30 and TRBJ1-4; 7 bases are a match to TRBD1. What was sequenced was PBMCs. CDR3 sequence: CAWRPDRAREKLFF. CDR3 bases: TGTGCCTGGAGACCCGACAGGGCCCGTGAAAAACTGTTTTTT.